This TCR beta chain derives from a study of T-cell reconstitution after alpha-beta-depleted transplantation in children. This clonotype was seen many times. For TCRbeta, the library was prepared with unique molecular identifiers. One entry per CDR3 protein results from TCRdb running MiXCR on the PCR reads. The table shows about 420,000 distinct CDR3 sequences, with approximately 10% occurring only once. The length of the CDR3 is 14 residues. Per the germline V gene, CDR1 is MNHNS and CDR2 is SASEGT. The V gene lost 8 bases and the J gene lost 0 bases, with 11 bases spanning the gap. The source of this sequence is a human donor who donated a stem cell graft to a child with acute myeloid leukemia. Specimen: PBMCs from the stem cell graft donor, collected from the stem cell graft. The gene calls are TRBV6-1 and TRBJ1-5; possible D gene TRBD1, 5 bases. The CDR3 sequence: CASGPTGSNQPQHF. CDR3 nucleotide sequence: TGTGCCAGCGGCCCAACAGGTAGCAATCAGCCCCAGCATTTT.